This entry describes one T cell receptor beta chain. The antigen is undetermined. The read stops 3 residues short of the end of the CDR3; the missing end is completed from the germline J gene. The CDR3 is 17 amino acids. CDR1 is LNHDA and CDR2 is SQIVND in the germline V gene (reference sequence). V lost 6 bases and J 4 bases, leaving 21 bases between the germline ends. The source of the sample is a study of T cells in women clearing cervical HPV infection. At the level of the study: Cases' blood sampling followed lesion detection by median around 23 weeks (90 to 200). Study-wide points: It is unknown whether associations predate infection; no effector/memory or HPV-specific sorting. TRBV6-7 abundance was lower in cases than controls (approximately 0.1% versus 0.17%). CIN3+ cases had significantly higher TCR repertoire richness than controls, but evenness did not differ.

The table came from immunoSEQ multiplex PCR; TCRdb's copy has only in-frame clones and leaves some out. The sample table includes tens of thousands of clones. The sample consisted of blood buffy coat. This TCR was recovered from a woman aged 18-69 years with a cervical HPV16 infection that either progressed to CIN3+ or cleared (not recorded which). V is TRBV19 and J is TRBJ1-4, with a tentative D call TRBD1 (5 bases). CDR3 DNA, as far as it was read: TGTGCCAGTAGGTCCCGGAGGGGCGCCCCGTATAATGAAAAA. It yields the protein CASRSRRGAPYNEK. In full, the CDR3 reads CASRSRRGAPYNEKLFF.